A single sample gave rise to the 7 T cell receptor beta chains below, sequenced in a study of shared clonotypes between healthy human individuals. The method was immunoSEQ multiplex PCR; TCRdb's version includes in-frame clones alone and lacks a portion of them. The sample has 300,000 to 400,000 clones; 80% to 90% are singletons. The sequencing input was memory CD8+ T cells sorted from blood. Subset in this sample: CD45RO+ cells pooled with CCR7-negative TemRA cells. The receptors here all came from a man aged 18 to 29 in good health.

The chain joins TRBV5-4 to TRBJ2-2, with a tentative D call TRBD2 (5 bases). V lost 2 bases, J lost 2 bases, and 10 bases lay in between. In germline, CDR1 is SGHNT, CDR2 YYREEE (reference sequence). This CDR3 region has 15 residues. In nucleotides, the CDR3 is TGTGCCAGCAGCTTCCCGGACTCAAACACCGGGGAGCTGTTTTTT. Residues: CASSFPDSNTGELFF.

This chain connects TRBV4-3 to TRBJ2-3; 15 bases map to TRBD2. The CDR3 extends over 22 amino acids. Germline lookup yields CDR1 LGHNA and CDR2 YSLEER. Trimming took 3 bases from V and 0 from J; bases not matched to a gene: 16. CDR3 DNA: TGCGCCAGCAGCCACCCCGGCGGGGGACTAGCGGGAGGCCACTTTAGCACAGATACGCAGTATTTT. This translates into CASSHPGGGLAGGHFSTDTQYF.

The V call is TRBV25-1, the J call TRBJ2-7, with D unclear. The CDR3 is made up of 13 amino acids. V was shortened by 10 bases and J by 1 base, with 14 bases between the two germline ends. The germline gives CDR1 MGHDK, CDR2 SYGVNS. The CDR3 DNA sequence: TGTGCCACCACTTACGGTGCTTCCTACGAGCAGTACTTC. Residues: CATTYGASYEQYF.

V usage is TRBV2 and J usage is TRBJ2-7; TRBD2 matches at 12 bases. CDR1 and CDR2 from the germline V gene are SNHLY and FYNNEI. The CDR3 contains 15 residues. V was clipped by 3 bases and J by 7 bases; unmatched bases: 7. CDR3 DNA sequence: TGTGCCAGCAGTGACGGGACTAGCGGGTGGATGGAGCAGTACTTC. This sequence encodes CASSDGTSGWMEQYF.

The rearrangement links TRBV2 to TRBJ1-1; tentatively, D is TRBD1 (6 bases). Between the trimmed V and J ends, which lost 2 bases and 6 bases, there was a span of 10 bases. CDR3 size: 13 residues. Germline V lookup: CDR1 SNHLY, CDR2 FYNNEI. For the CDR3, the DNA is TGTGCCAGCAGTGAAACCCGGACAGCTGAAGCTTTCTTT. This translates into CASSETRTAEAFF.

The chain joins TRBV7-9 to TRBJ2-5, with a tentative D call TRBD1 (6 bases). The V gene lost 5 bases and the J gene lost 3 bases, with 10 bases spanning the gap. Germline V gene lookup returns CDR1 SEHNR and CDR2 FQNEAQ (reference sequence). The CDR3 is 13 residues long. The CDR3 loop is CASSRQVEETQYF. The CDR3 DNA sequence: TGTGCCAGCAGCCGACAGGTGGAAGAGACCCAGTACTTC.

The genes are TRBV5-1 and TRBJ2-5; the D gene is possibly TRBD2 (5 bases). Germline values: CDR1 SGHRS, CDR2 YFSETQ. There are 14 residues in the CDR3. Trimming shortened V by 5 bases and J by 5 bases, and 16 bases separated the two germline ends. CDR3 in amino acids: CASSPHDVAETQYF. CDR3 nucleotides: TGCGCCAGCAGTCCACATGACGTAGCGGAGACCCAGTACTTC. Looking up the rest from reference TRBV5-1 and TRBJ2-5 gives the full variable domain: KAGVTQTPRYLIKTRGQQVTLSCSPISGHRSVSWYQQTPGQGLQFLFEYFSETQRNKGNFPGRFSGRQFSNSRSEMNVSTLELGDSALYLCASSPHDVAETQYFGPGTRLLVL.